Listed here is a single T cell receptor (beta chain). The antigen remains undetermined. The sample originates from a study of CD8+ T cells in alopecia areata. Findings and limits, study-wide: Mice gave a clearer picture of TCR sharing than patients did, possibly for HLA-related reasons. Compared with normal scalp, lesional scalp had higher clonality and more expanded CD8+ clones.

Treatment defined: oral pan-JAK inhibitor, 5-10 mg twice daily. As part of sample collection, lesional scalp punch biopsies and peripheral blood were taken from alopecia areata patients. This CDR3 has 13 residues. Germline trimming cut 6 bases from V and 2 bases from J; bases unmatched to any gene: 3. The germline V gene encodes CDR1 SQVTM and CDR2 ANQGSEA. As the sequencing template, cDNA was produced by extracting RNA and reverse transcribing it. This table comes from immunoSEQ multiplex PCR, and its TCRdb copy is limited to in-frame clones, with some not included. The sample carries under 250,000 clones, more than 60% recorded once.

The receptor comes from a human donor with alopecia areata. Sample: CD4+ T cells sorted from blood, taken at approximately week 42, from a patient treated with tofacitinib. The chain couples TRBV29-1 to TRBJ1-5; 8 bases agree with TRBD1. The CDR3 bases are TGCAGCGTCGGGACAGGACGCAATCAGCCCCAGCATTTT. Amino acid sequence: CSVGTGRNQPQHF.